This T cell receptor beta chain was sequenced for a study of T cells in Graves' hyperthyroidism and ophthalmopathy. Per the germline V gene, CDR1 is DFQATT and CDR2 is SNEGSKA (reference sequence). V dropped 6 bases and J dropped 2 bases, with 20 bases sitting between them. This CDR3 is 16 amino acids long. This clonotype was recorded many times. There were TCR beta CDR3 regions amplified from RNA transcripts. The study used the HTBI primer set for a first-round RT-PCR of the TCR CDR3. TCRdb fed the multiplex PCR reads into MiXCR, producing one record per CDR3 protein. Of about 420,000 distinct CDR3 sequences in the sample, roughly an eighth were seen once.

This receptor was obtained from a woman under 30 with Graves' hyperthyroidism. Sequencing was performed on blood. The J gene is TRBJ2-1, the V gene TRBV20-1, with D perhaps matching TRBD2 (6 bases). CDR3: CSAEPLGGRTYNEQFF. The CDR3 nucleotides read TGCAGTGCCGAGCCCCTGGGAGGCCGCACCTACAATGAGCAGTTCTTC.